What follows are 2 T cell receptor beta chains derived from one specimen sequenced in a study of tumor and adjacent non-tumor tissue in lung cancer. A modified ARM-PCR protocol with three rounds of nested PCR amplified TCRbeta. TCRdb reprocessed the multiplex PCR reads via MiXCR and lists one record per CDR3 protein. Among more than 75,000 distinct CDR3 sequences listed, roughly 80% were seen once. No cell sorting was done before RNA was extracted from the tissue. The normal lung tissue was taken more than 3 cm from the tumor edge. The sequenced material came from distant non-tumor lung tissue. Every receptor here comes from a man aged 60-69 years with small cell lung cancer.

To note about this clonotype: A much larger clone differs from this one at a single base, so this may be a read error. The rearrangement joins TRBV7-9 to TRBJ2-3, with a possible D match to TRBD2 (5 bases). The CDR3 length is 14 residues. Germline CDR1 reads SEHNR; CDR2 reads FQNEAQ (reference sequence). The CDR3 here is CASSLGTRADMQYF. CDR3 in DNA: TGTGCCAGCAGCTTAGGGACTCGAGCAGATATGCAGTATTTT.

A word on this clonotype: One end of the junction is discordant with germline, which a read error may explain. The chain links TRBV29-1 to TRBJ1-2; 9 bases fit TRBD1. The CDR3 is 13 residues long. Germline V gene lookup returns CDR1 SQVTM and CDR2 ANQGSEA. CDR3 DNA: TGCAGCGTTGTAAGGGACAGGGTTGATGGCTATACCTTC. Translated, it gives CSVVRDRVDGYTF.